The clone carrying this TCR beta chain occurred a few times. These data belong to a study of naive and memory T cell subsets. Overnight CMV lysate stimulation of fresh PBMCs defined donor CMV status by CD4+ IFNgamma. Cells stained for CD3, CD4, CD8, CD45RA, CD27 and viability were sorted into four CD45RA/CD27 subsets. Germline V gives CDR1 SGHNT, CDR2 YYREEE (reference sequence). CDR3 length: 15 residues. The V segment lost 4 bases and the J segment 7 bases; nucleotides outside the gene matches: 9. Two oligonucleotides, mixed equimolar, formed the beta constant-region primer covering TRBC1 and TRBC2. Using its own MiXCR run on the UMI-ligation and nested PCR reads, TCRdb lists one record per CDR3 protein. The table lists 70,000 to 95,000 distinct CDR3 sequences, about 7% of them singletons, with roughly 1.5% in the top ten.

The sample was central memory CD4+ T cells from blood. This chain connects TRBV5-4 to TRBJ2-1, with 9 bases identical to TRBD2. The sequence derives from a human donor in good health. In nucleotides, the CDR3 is TGTGCCAGCAGCCGTAGCGGGGGAGACATTAATGAGCAGTTCTTC. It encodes CASSRSGGDINEQFF.